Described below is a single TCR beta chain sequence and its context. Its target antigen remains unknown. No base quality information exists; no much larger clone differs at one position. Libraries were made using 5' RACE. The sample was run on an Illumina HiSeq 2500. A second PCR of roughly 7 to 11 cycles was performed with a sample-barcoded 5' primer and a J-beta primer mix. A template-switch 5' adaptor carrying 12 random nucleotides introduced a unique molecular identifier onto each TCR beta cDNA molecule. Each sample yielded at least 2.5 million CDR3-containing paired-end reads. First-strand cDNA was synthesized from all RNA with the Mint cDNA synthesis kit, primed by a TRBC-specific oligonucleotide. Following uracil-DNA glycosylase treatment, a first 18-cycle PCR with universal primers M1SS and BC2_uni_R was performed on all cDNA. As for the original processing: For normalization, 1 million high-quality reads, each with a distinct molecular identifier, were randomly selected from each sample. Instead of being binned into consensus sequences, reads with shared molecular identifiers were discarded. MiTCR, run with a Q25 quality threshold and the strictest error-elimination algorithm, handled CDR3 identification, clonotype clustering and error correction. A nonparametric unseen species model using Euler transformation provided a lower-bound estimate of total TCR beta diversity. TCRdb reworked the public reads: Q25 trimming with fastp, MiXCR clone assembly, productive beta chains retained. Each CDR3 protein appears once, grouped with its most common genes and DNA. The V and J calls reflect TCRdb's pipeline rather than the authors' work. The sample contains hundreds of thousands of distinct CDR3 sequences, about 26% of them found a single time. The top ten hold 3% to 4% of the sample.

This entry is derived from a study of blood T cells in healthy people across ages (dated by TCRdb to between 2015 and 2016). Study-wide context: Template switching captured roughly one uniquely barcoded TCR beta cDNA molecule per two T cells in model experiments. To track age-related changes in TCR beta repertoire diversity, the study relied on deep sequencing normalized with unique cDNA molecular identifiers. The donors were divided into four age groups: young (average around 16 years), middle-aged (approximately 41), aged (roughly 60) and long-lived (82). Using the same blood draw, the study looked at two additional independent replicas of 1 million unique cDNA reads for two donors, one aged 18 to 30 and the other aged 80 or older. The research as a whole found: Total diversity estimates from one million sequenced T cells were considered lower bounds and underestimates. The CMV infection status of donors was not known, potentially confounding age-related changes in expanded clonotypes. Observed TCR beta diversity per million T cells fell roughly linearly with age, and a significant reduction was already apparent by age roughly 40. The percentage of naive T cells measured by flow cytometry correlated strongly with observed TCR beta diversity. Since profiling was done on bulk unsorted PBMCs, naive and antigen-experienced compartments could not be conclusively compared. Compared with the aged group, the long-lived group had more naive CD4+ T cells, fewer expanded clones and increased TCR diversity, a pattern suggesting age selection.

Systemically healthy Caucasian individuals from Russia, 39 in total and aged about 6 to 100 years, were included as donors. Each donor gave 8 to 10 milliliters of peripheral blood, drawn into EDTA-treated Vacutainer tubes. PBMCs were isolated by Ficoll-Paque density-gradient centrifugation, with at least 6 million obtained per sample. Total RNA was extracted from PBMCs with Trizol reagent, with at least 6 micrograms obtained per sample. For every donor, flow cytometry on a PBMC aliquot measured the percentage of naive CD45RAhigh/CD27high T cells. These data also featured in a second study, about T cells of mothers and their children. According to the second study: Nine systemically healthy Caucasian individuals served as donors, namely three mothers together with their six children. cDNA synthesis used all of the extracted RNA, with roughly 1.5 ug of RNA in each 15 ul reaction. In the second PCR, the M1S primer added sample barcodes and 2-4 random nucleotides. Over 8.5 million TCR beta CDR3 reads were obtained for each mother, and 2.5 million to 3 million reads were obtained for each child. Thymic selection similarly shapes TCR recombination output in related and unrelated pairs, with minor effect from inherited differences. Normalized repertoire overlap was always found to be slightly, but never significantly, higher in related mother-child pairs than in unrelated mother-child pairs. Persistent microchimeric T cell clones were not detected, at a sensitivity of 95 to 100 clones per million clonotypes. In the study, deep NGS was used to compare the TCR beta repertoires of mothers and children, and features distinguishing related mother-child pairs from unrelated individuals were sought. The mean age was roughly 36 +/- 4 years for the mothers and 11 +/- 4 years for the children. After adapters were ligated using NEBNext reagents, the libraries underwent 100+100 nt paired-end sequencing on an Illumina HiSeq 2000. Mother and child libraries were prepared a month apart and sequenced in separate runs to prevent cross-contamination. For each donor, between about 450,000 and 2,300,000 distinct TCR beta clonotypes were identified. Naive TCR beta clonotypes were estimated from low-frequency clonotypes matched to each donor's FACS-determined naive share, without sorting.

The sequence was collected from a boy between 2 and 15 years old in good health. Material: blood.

The encoded CDR3 is CSASFGGGTYEQYF. The nucleotides read TGCAGTGCTAGTTTCGGGGGGGGTACCTACGAGCAGTACTTC. This chain joins TRBV20-1 to TRBJ2-7, and TRBD2 aligns with 8 junction nucleotides. Via the germline V gene (reference sequence), CDR1 is DFQATT and CDR2 SNEGSKA. Unmatched junction bases come to 6, with V trimmed by 3 bases and J by 2 bases. The CDR3 contains 14 residues, cysteine and phenylalanine counted. Only the CDR3 DNA stays, 42 bases, in frame from base 1.